This T cell receptor (beta chain) was retrieved from a study of graft-versus-host responses after intestinal transplantation. Study results and caveats: High graft-versus-host to host-versus-graft clonal ratios were seen in allografts of patients with graft-donor T cell macrochimerism. Among recipient marrow samples, GvH clones were found; some appeared first in ileum or blood. Circulating GvH clone levels at their peak were associated with HvG declines (early post-transplant).

The CDR3 is made up of 14 amino acids. CDR1 is MDHEN, CDR2 SYDVKM, per germline. V shed 5 bases and J shed 5 bases, with 13 bases lying between them. Data came from immunoSEQ multiplex PCR; TCRdb stores just in-frame clones and leaves some out. The table records approximately 85,000 clones, 80% to 95% of them present only once. This clone was counted once. What it recognizes is unknown. The V gene is TRBV28, the J gene TRBJ2-1; D uncertain. The clonotype was recovered from a human donor who was the organ donor for an intestinal transplant. The input for sequencing was unstimulated CD8+ T cells sorted from spleen or lymph node cells, taken before transplant. The CDR3 loop reads CASSGLRVNNEQFF. The DNA for the CDR3 is TGTGCCAGCAGTGGCCTCCGGGTAAACAATGAGCAGTTCTTC.